Listed below are T cell receptor beta chains from one sample, sequenced in a study of blood T cell repertoires in COVID-19. Sequencing was performed with immunoSEQ multiplex PCR; in TCRdb, only in-frame clones are kept and a portion is missing. The sample has fewer than 30,000 clones, roughly 85% seen once. The sequenced sample was peripheral blood. The receptor source for this set is a woman of 80 years or more with COVID-19, enrolled during active disease. Both conserved end residues are part of each CDR3. Fields, in order: CDR3 DNA, CDR3 protein, clone size, J gene, D gene, V gene. The D gene is left open where the match is weak. Rows give clone size only sometimes, using once, few, many, or a class for an expanded clone.

cdr3_nt: TGTGCCAGTAGTCCGCGGGACAGGGGGAACTATGGCTACACCTTC
cdr3_aa: CASSPRDRGNYGYTF
clone_size: .
j_call: TRBJ1-2
d_call: TRBD1
v_call: TRBV19

cdr3_nt: TGTGCCAGCAGAGGGACAGGGGCCTACACCGGGGAGCTGTTTTTT
cdr3_aa: CASRGTGAYTGELFF
clone_size: .
j_call: TRBJ2-2
d_call: TRBD1
v_call: TRBV6-6

cdr3_nt: TGTGCCAGCAGCCTGGGACAGGGGTATCGAGAGACCCAGTACTTC
cdr3_aa: CASSLGQGYRETQYF
clone_size: .
j_call: TRBJ2-5
d_call: TRBD1
v_call: TRBV3-1/TRBV3-2

cdr3_nt: TGTGCCAGCAGTCCCGACAGGGGTGATAATTCACCCCTCCACTTT
cdr3_aa: CASSPDRGDNSPLHF
clone_size: .
j_call: TRBJ1-6
d_call: TRBD1
v_call: TRBV3-1/TRBV3-2

cdr3_nt: TGTGCCAGCAGCCAGGGGGGCGGGGGGCTAGGTGAGACCCAGTACTTC
cdr3_aa: CASSQGGGGLGETQYF
clone_size: .
j_call: TRBJ2-5
d_call: TRBD2
v_call: TRBV3-1/TRBV3-2

cdr3_nt: TGTGCCAGTAGTCCCGGGACAGCAGGAGTCACTGAAGCTTTCTTT
cdr3_aa: CASSPGTAGVTEAFF
clone_size: .
j_call: TRBJ1-1
d_call: TRBD1
v_call: TRBV19

cdr3_nt: TGCAGTGCTAGTAACAGGGGGCAGGATCAGCCCCAGCATTTT
cdr3_aa: CSASNRGQDQPQHF
clone_size: .
j_call: TRBJ1-5
d_call: TRBD1
v_call: TRBV20-1

cdr3_nt: TGTGCCAGCAGCCTCGTTGACAGGGGGCTATACTACACCTTC
cdr3_aa: CASSLVDRGLYYTF
clone_size: .
j_call: TRBJ1-2
d_call: TRBD1
v_call: TRBV7-8

cdr3_nt: TGTGCCAGCATTTCAACAGGGGGCGAGCAGTACTTC
cdr3_aa: CASISTGGEQYF
clone_size: .
j_call: TRBJ2-7
d_call: TRBD1
v_call: TRBV6-6

cdr3_nt: TGCGCCAGCAGCTTAGACAGGGGAAGCTCACCCCTCCACTTT
cdr3_aa: CASSLDRGSSPLHF
clone_size: .
j_call: TRBJ1-6
d_call: TRBD1
v_call: TRBV5-1

cdr3_nt: TGTGCCAGCAGCCTGTGGGGAGCGGGGGACAATGAGCAGTTCTTC
cdr3_aa: CASSLWGAGDNEQFF
clone_size: .
j_call: TRBJ2-1
d_call: TRBD2
v_call: TRBV3-1/TRBV3-2

cdr3_nt: TGTGCCAGCACCCAAAGCCTAGTCCCCTCCGAGCAGTACTTC
cdr3_aa: CASTQSLVPSEQYF
clone_size: .
j_call: TRBJ2-7
d_call: .
v_call: TRBV7-8

cdr3_nt: TGTGCCAGCAGTTTTACAGGGGGAAAGACCCAGTACTTC
cdr3_aa: CASSFTGGKTQYF
clone_size: .
j_call: TRBJ2-5
d_call: TRBD1
v_call: TRBV27

cdr3_nt: TGTGCCAGCAGTTTAATTAGGGGGCAGTCAGATACGCAGTATTTT
cdr3_aa: CASSLIRGQSDTQYF
clone_size: .
j_call: TRBJ2-3
d_call: TRBD1
v_call: TRBV27

cdr3_nt: TGTGCCAGCAGTGGGGACAGAGGGTGGGCTGAAGCTTTCTTT
cdr3_aa: CASSGDRGWAEAFF
clone_size: .
j_call: TRBJ1-1
d_call: TRBD1
v_call: TRBV2

cdr3_nt: TGTGCCAGCAGCTTCGCCGGGGGGAACACTGAAGCTTTCTTT
cdr3_aa: CASSFAGGNTEAFF
clone_size: .
j_call: TRBJ1-1
d_call: .
v_call: TRBV7-9

cdr3_nt: TGTGCCAGCAGCTTGACGGGGGAGGCCAACAATCAGCCCCAGCATTTT
cdr3_aa: CASSLTGEANNQPQHF
clone_size: .
j_call: TRBJ1-5
d_call: .
v_call: TRBV5-6

cdr3_nt: TGTGCCAGCCAACGAGATAGCAATCAGCCCCAGCATTTT
cdr3_aa: CASQRDSNQPQHF
clone_size: .
j_call: TRBJ1-5
d_call: .
v_call: TRBV2

cdr3_nt: TGCGCCAGCAGCCTTGGACAGGCGGCGGGTCAGCCCCAGCATTTT
cdr3_aa: CASSLGQAAGQPQHF
clone_size: .
j_call: TRBJ1-5
d_call: TRBD1
v_call: TRBV5-1

cdr3_nt: TGTGCCAGTAGTCTCACGGCAGACAGGTGGAGTAATAGCTACACCTTC
cdr3_aa: CASSLTADRWSNSYTF
clone_size: .
j_call: TRBJ1-2
d_call: .
v_call: TRBV19

cdr3_nt: TGTGCCAGCAGCGTAGAGACTAACTCCTACAATGAGCAGTTCTTC
cdr3_aa: CASSVETNSYNEQFF
clone_size: .
j_call: TRBJ2-1
d_call: .
v_call: TRBV9

cdr3_nt: TGTGCCAGTAGTATAGGTGGGACAGGATCCTATGGCTACACCTTC
cdr3_aa: CASSIGGTGSYGYTF
clone_size: .
j_call: TRBJ1-2
d_call: TRBD1
v_call: TRBV19

cdr3_nt: TGTGCCAGCAGTAAGACCTACAGAGATCAGCCCCAGCATTTT
cdr3_aa: CASSKTYRDQPQHF
clone_size: .
j_call: TRBJ1-5
d_call: .
v_call: TRBV6-5

cdr3_nt: TGCAGCGTGCAACCACTTCCCGGGGAGCTGTTTTTT
cdr3_aa: CSVQPLPGELFF
clone_size: .
j_call: TRBJ2-2
d_call: .
v_call: TRBV29-1

cdr3_nt: TGCAGTGCAGCCGGGACAGGGATTCGGGTCTTC
cdr3_aa: CSAAGTGIRVF
clone_size: .
j_call: TRBJ2-1
d_call: TRBD1
v_call: TRBV20-1

cdr3_nt: TGTGCCAGCAGGGGAACCCGGCTGGGGGCGGACGGGGAGCTGTTTTTT
cdr3_aa: CASRGTRLGADGELFF
clone_size: once
j_call: TRBJ2-2
d_call: .
v_call: TRBV2

cdr3_nt: TGTGCCAGCTCACCCTCTAGCGGGGGGACGGCGCAGTATTTT
cdr3_aa: CASSPSSGGTAQYF
clone_size: once
j_call: TRBJ2-3
d_call: TRBD2
v_call: TRBV18

cdr3_nt: TGTGCCAGCAGCACGAGATCTACCGGGACAGGGGTCTATGGCTACACCTTC
cdr3_aa: CASSTRSTGTGVYGYTF
clone_size: once
j_call: TRBJ1-2
d_call: TRBD1
v_call: TRBV5-5

cdr3_nt: TGTGCCAGCTCCCGGGGGGACAGGGGGGACGAGCAGTACTTC
cdr3_aa: CASSRGDRGDEQYF
clone_size: .
j_call: TRBJ2-7
d_call: TRBD1
v_call: TRBV27

cdr3_nt: TGTGCCAGCAGTATTGGACAGGGTCAGCCCCAGCATTTT
cdr3_aa: CASSIGQGQPQHF
clone_size: .
j_call: TRBJ1-5
d_call: TRBD1
v_call: TRBV6-5

cdr3_nt: TGCACCAGCAGCCAAACGGGGTCTAATTCACCCCTCCACTTT
cdr3_aa: CTSSQTGSNSPLHF
clone_size: few
j_call: TRBJ1-6
d_call: .
v_call: TRBV1